The rows below give T cell receptor beta chains drawn from one sample of a study of T cells after yellow fever vaccination. A single record per CDR3 protein comes from TCRdb applying MiXCR to the 5' RACE reads. The table has hundreds of thousands of distinct CDR3 sequences, roughly 14% seen once. The starting material was PBMCs, obtained on the day of the yellow fever booster vaccination. These receptors all stem from a man younger than 40 who received the YFV17D yellow fever vaccine. Each CDR3 is given with its conserved first and last residue. The D gene is left open where the match is weak. Clone size appears in some rows only: once, few, many, or a class for an expanded clone.

j_call: TRBJ1-1
cdr3_length: 13
clone_size: .
d_call: .
v_call: TRBV7-2
cdr3_aa: CASSLGSPPEAFF
cdr3_nt: TGTGCCAGCAGCTTAGGATCGCCCCCTGAAGCTTTCTTT

j_call: TRBJ1-2
cdr3_length: 13
clone_size: few
d_call: .
v_call: TRBV10-3
cdr3_aa: CAISTQDSYGYTF
cdr3_nt: TGTGCCATCAGTACGCAGGACTCGTATGGCTACACCTTC

j_call: TRBJ1-5
cdr3_length: 13
clone_size: once
d_call: .
v_call: TRBV3-1
cdr3_aa: CASGTLGNQPQHF
cdr3_nt: TGTGCCAGCGGGACTCTCGGCAATCAGCCCCAGCATTTT

j_call: TRBJ2-5
cdr3_length: 14
clone_size: .
d_call: .
v_call: TRBV15
cdr3_aa: CATSRGQTQETQYF
cdr3_nt: TGTGCCACCAGCAGAGGACAGACCCAAGAGACCCAGTACTTC

j_call: TRBJ2-5
cdr3_length: 15
clone_size: few
d_call: TRBD2
v_call: TRBV2
cdr3_aa: CASSEAHGGVETQYF
cdr3_nt: TGTGCCAGCAGTGAAGCCCACGGGGGGGTTGAGACCCAGTACTTC

j_call: TRBJ2-1
cdr3_length: 16
clone_size: .
d_call: TRBD1
v_call: TRBV18
cdr3_aa: CASSPGRTGTYNEQFF
cdr3_nt: TGTGCCAGCTCACCCGGCCGGACAGGGACCTACAATGAGCAGTTCTTC

j_call: TRBJ2-1
cdr3_length: 18
clone_size: .
d_call: TRBD2
v_call: TRBV28
cdr3_aa: CASSIWTSGRVPINEQFF
cdr3_nt: TGTGCCAGCAGTATATGGACTAGCGGGAGGGTACCAATAAATGAGCAGTTCTTC

j_call: TRBJ1-1
cdr3_length: 11
clone_size: .
d_call: .
v_call: TRBV29-1
cdr3_aa: CSVWAMAEAFF
cdr3_nt: TGCAGCGTGTGGGCTATGGCTGAAGCTTTCTTT

j_call: TRBJ2-1
cdr3_length: 14
clone_size: .
d_call: TRBD1
v_call: TRBV20-1
cdr3_aa: CSALEGTGYNEQFF
cdr3_nt: TGCAGTGCCCTGGAGGGGACAGGCTACAATGAGCAGTTCTTC

j_call: TRBJ1-4
cdr3_length: 15
clone_size: few
d_call: TRBD1
v_call: TRBV29-1
cdr3_aa: CSAAIGTGTNEKLFF
cdr3_nt: TGCAGCGCCGCTATAGGGACAGGAACTAATGAAAAACTGTTTTTT

j_call: TRBJ2-2
cdr3_length: 14
clone_size: few
d_call: TRBD1
v_call: TRBV20-1
cdr3_aa: CSASRDRVPGELFF
cdr3_nt: TGCAGTGCTAGCCGGGACAGAGTACCCGGGGAGCTGTTTTTT

j_call: TRBJ2-1
cdr3_length: 14
clone_size: few
d_call: .
v_call: TRBV27
cdr3_aa: CASTTANSYNEQFF
cdr3_nt: TGTGCCAGCACTACGGCCAACTCCTACAATGAGCAGTTCTTC

j_call: TRBJ2-2
cdr3_length: 20
clone_size: few
d_call: .
v_call: TRBV3-1
cdr3_aa: CASSQDRRGVGHLNTGELFF
cdr3_nt: TGTGCCAGCAGCCAAGATCGAAGAGGGGTGGGACACTTAAACACCGGGGAGCTGTTTTTT

j_call: TRBJ2-2
cdr3_length: 15
clone_size: few
d_call: .
v_call: TRBV27
cdr3_aa: CASSLYPGRHGELFF
cdr3_nt: TGTGCCAGCAGTTTGTATCCGGGACGACACGGGGAGCTGTTTTTT

j_call: TRBJ2-7
cdr3_length: 16
clone_size: .
d_call: TRBD1
v_call: TRBV18
cdr3_aa: CASSPLGGTGTYEQYF
cdr3_nt: TGTGCCAGCTCACCCCTTGGGGGGACAGGTACCTACGAGCAGTACTTC

j_call: TRBJ2-3
cdr3_length: 13
clone_size: .
d_call: TRBD2
v_call: TRBV20-1
cdr3_aa: CSAEGRDTDTQYF
cdr3_nt: TGCAGTGCGGAGGGGAGGGACACAGATACGCAGTATTTT

j_call: TRBJ2-7
cdr3_length: 16
clone_size: .
d_call: .
v_call: TRBV15
cdr3_aa: CATSRVEGFENYEQYF
cdr3_nt: TGTGCCACCAGCAGAGTGGAAGGTTTCGAGAACTACGAGCAGTACTTC

j_call: TRBJ2-7
cdr3_length: 12
clone_size: .
d_call: .
v_call: TRBV11-2
cdr3_aa: CASSFQGKEQYF
cdr3_nt: TGTGCCAGCAGCTTTCAGGGAAAAGAGCAGTACTTC

j_call: TRBJ1-1
cdr3_length: 14
clone_size: .
d_call: .
v_call: TRBV6-1
cdr3_aa: CASGNRDIRTEAFF
cdr3_nt: TGTGCCAGCGGAAACCGGGACATCCGTACTGAAGCTTTCTTT

j_call: TRBJ2-1
cdr3_length: 15
clone_size: few
d_call: TRBD1
v_call: TRBV7-8
cdr3_aa: CASRQGQGSYNEQFF
cdr3_nt: TGTGCCAGCAGACAGGGGCAAGGGTCCTACAATGAGCAGTTCTTC

j_call: TRBJ2-1
cdr3_length: 12
clone_size: few
d_call: .
v_call: TRBV6-2/TRBV6-3
cdr3_aa: CASKAGGVEQFF
cdr3_nt: TGTGCCAGCAAGGCTGGAGGGGTAGAGCAGTTCTTC

j_call: TRBJ2-1
cdr3_length: 15
clone_size: many
d_call: .
v_call: TRBV20-1
cdr3_aa: CSARVGASHYNEQFF
cdr3_nt: TGCAGTGCTAGAGTAGGGGCCAGCCACTACAATGAGCAGTTCTTC

j_call: TRBJ2-7
cdr3_length: 15
clone_size: .
d_call: TRBD2
v_call: TRBV2
cdr3_aa: CASSEGLALSYEQYF
cdr3_nt: TGTGCCAGCAGTGAGGGACTAGCGCTCTCCTACGAGCAGTACTTC

j_call: TRBJ1-6
cdr3_length: 16
clone_size: few
d_call: TRBD1
v_call: TRBV5-1
cdr3_aa: CASSLWGTGSGSPLHF
cdr3_nt: TGCGCCAGCAGCTTGTGGGGGACAGGCTCGGGTTCACCCCTCCACTTT

j_call: TRBJ2-1
cdr3_length: 14
clone_size: few
d_call: TRBD2
v_call: TRBV27
cdr3_aa: CASNPSGSYNEQFF
cdr3_nt: TGTGCCAGCAATCCTAGCGGGAGCTACAATGAGCAGTTCTTC

j_call: TRBJ2-1
cdr3_length: 14
clone_size: .
d_call: .
v_call: TRBV19
cdr3_aa: CASTPAVSYNEQFF
cdr3_nt: TGTGCCAGTACCCCCGCGGTGTCCTACAATGAGCAGTTCTTC

j_call: TRBJ1-6
cdr3_length: 17
clone_size: .
d_call: .
v_call: TRBV6-5
cdr3_aa: CASSYSGGPSYNSPLHF
cdr3_nt: TGTGCCAGCAGTTACTCCGGGGGCCCATCCTATAATTCACCCCTCCACTTT

j_call: TRBJ2-1
cdr3_length: 16
clone_size: .
d_call: TRBD2
v_call: TRBV28
cdr3_aa: CAISGLAVSSYNEQFF
cdr3_nt: TGTGCCATCTCGGGACTAGCGGTAAGCTCCTACAATGAGCAGTTCTTC

j_call: TRBJ2-3
cdr3_length: 14
clone_size: .
d_call: .
v_call: TRBV20-1
cdr3_aa: CSATRQFFTDTQYF
cdr3_nt: TGCAGTGCCACTCGACAGTTTTTCACAGATACGCAGTATTTT

j_call: TRBJ1-2
cdr3_length: 14
clone_size: .
d_call: TRBD1
v_call: TRBV27
cdr3_aa: CASSILDRGGGYTF
cdr3_nt: TGTGCCAGCAGTATACTAGACAGGGGCGGTGGCTACACCTTC

j_call: TRBJ2-7
cdr3_length: 15
clone_size: .
d_call: TRBD1
v_call: TRBV4-3
cdr3_aa: CASSQEDRGGYEQYF
cdr3_nt: TGCGCCAGCAGCCAAGAGGACAGGGGCGGCTACGAGCAGTACTTC

j_call: TRBJ2-7
cdr3_length: 11
clone_size: .
d_call: .
v_call: TRBV29-1
cdr3_aa: CSFPHGDEQYF
cdr3_nt: TGCAGCTTCCCCCATGGGGACGAGCAGTACTTC